This T cell receptor (beta chain) was documented in a study of blood T cell repertoires in COVID-19. Overall study: Researchers got acute and convalescent COVID-19 samples from the United States, Italy and Spain. T cells, B-cell-depleted T cells, or PBMCs supplied cDNA or gDNA.

In the authors' methods: By means of reference gene primer amplification, nucleated cell counts were estimated. Data came from immunoSEQ multiplex PCR; TCRdb stores just in-frame clones and leaves some out. That table is the source of V, J and clone size, and D and trimming were worked out from the DNA. This table holds roughly 82,000 clones, around 88% found once. The germline gives CDR1 LNHDA, CDR2 SQIVND (reference sequence). Trimming at V came to 4 bases and at J to 2 bases, leaving 8 bases not matched to a gene. There are 15 residues in the CDR3. The source material was peripheral blood. The gene calls are TRBV19 and TRBJ2-7, with 7 bases lining up with TRBD1. The TCR sequence derives from a woman aged 55 to 70 with acute or convalescent COVID-19. The CDR3 sequence is CASSTRDSVTYEQYF. The CDR3 nucleotides read TGTGCCAGTAGTACCCGGGACAGCGTTACCTACGAGCAGTACTTC.